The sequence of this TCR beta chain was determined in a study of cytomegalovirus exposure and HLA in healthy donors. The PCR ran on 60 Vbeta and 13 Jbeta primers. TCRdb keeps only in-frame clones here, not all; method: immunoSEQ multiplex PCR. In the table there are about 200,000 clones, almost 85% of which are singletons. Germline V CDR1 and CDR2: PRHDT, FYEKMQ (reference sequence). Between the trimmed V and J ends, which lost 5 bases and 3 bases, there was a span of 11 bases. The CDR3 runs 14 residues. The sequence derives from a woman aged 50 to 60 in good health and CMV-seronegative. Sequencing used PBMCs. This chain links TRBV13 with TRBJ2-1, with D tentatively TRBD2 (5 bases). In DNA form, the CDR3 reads TGTGCCAGCAGCAGCCTGAGCGGCTACAATGAGCAGTTCTTC. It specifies CASSSLSGYNEQFF.